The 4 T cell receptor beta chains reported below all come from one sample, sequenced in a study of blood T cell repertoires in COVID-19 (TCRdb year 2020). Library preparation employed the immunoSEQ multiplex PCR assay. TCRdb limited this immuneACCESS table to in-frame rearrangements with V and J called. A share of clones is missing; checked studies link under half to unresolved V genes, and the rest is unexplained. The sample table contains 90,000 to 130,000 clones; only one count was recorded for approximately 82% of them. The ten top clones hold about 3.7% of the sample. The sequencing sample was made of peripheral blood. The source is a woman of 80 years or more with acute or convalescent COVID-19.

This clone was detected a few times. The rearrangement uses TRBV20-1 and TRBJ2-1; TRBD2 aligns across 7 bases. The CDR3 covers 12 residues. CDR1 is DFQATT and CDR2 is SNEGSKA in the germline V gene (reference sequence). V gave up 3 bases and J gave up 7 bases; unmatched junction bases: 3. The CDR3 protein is CSASSGGNEQFF. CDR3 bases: TGCAGTGCTAGTTCCGGGGGGAATGAGCAGTTCTTC.

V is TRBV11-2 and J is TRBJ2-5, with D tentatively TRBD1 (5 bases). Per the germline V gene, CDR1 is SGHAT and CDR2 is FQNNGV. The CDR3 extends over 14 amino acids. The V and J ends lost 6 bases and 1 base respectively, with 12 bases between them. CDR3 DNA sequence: TGTGCCAGCAGTCAGATAGGGGTCCAAGAGACCCAGTACTTC. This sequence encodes CASSQIGVQETQYF.

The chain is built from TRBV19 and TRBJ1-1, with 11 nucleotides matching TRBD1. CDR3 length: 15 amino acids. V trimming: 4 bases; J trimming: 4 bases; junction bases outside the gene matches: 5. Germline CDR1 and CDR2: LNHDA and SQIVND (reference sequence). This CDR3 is CASSTGQGGTTEAFF. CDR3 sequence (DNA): TGTGCCAGTAGTACGGGACAGGGGGGTACCACTGAAGCTTTCTTT.

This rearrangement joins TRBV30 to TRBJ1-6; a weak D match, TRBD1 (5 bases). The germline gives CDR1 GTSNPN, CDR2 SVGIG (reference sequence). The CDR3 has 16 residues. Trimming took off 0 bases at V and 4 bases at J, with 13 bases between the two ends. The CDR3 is CAWSVQGAGYNSPLHF. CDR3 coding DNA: TGTGCCTGGAGTGTACAAGGGGCGGGATATAATTCACCCCTCCACTTT. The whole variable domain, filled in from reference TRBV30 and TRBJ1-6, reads SQTIHQWPATLVQPVGSPLSLECTVEGTSNPNLYWYRQAAGRGLQLLFYSVGIGQISSEVPQNLSASRPQDRQFILSSKKLLLSDSGFYLCAWSVQGAGYNSPLHFGNGTRLTVT.